This TCR beta chain appears in the sequencing data of a study of T cells in localized non-small cell lung cancer. The V gene's germline CDR1 is KGHSH and CDR2 LQKENI. V was cut by 6 bases and J by 7 bases, with 12 bases left in between. CDR3 length equals 12 residues. The method was immunoSEQ multiplex PCR; TCRdb's version includes in-frame clones alone and lacks a portion of them. The sample contains about 70,000 clones, about nine tenths of which appear only once. Sequencing used peripheral blood, obtained before any cancer treatment. The TCR originated in a male donor at least 60 years old with stage III squamous cell lung carcinoma. The chain has TRBV18 and TRBJ1-1; D is unclear. The CDR3 spells CASSNVVGEAFF. The CDR3 DNA sequence: TGTGCCAGCTCGAACGTCGTTGGTGAAGCTTTCTTT.